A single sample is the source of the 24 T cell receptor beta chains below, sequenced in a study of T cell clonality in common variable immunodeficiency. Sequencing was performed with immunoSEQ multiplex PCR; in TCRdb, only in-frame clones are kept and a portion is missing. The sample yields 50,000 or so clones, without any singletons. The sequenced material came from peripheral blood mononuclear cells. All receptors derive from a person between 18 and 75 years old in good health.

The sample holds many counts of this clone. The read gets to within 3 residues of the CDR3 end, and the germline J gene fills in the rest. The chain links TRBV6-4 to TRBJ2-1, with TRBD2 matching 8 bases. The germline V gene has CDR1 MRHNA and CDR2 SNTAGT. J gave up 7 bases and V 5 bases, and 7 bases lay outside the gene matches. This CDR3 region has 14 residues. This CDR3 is CASSSGTSSNEQFF. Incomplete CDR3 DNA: TGTGCCAGCAGTTCCGGGACTAGTAGTAATGAG.

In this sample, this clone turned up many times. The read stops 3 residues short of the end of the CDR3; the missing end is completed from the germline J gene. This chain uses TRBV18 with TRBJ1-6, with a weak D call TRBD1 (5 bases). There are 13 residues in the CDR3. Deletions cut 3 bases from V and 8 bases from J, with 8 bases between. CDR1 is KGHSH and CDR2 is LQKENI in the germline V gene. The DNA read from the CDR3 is TGTGCCAGCTCACCGCGAGGGGATTCACCC. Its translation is CASSPRGDSP. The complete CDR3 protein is CASSPRGDSPLHF.

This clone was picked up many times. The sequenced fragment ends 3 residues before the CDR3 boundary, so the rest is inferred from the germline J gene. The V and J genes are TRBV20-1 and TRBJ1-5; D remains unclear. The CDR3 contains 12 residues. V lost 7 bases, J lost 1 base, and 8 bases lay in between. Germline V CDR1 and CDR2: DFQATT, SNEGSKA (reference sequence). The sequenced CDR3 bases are TGCAGTGGGGCAAAAAGCAATCAGCCC. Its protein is CSGAKSNQP. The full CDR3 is CSGAKSNQPQHF.

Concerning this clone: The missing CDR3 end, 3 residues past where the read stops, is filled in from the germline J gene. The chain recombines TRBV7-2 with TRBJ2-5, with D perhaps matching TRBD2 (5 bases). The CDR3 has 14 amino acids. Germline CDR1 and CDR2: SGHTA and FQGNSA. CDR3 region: CASSLEGKRQTQYF. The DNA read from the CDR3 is TGTGCCAGCAGCTTAGAGGGAAAGCGGCAAACC.

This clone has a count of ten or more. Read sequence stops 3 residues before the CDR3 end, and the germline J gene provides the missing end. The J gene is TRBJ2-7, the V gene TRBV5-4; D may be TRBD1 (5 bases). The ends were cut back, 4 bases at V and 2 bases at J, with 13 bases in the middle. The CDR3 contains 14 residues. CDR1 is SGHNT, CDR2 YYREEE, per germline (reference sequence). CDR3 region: CASSTHRYTYEQYF. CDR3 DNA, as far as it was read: TGTGCCAGCAGCACTCACAGGTACACCTACGAG.

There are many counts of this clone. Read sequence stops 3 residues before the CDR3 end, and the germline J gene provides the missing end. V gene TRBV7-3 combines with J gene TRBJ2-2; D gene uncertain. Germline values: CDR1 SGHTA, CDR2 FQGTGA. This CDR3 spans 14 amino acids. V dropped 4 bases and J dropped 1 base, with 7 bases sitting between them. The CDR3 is CASSSSGNTGELFF. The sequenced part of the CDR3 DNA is TGTGCCAGCAGCTCCAGTGGGAACACCGGGGAG.

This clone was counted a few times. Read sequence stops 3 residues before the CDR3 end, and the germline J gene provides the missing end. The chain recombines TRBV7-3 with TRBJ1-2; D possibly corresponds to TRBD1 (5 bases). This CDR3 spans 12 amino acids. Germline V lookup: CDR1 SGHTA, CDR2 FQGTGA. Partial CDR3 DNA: TGTGCCAGCAGCTTATCAGGGAAGGGC. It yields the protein CASSLSGKG. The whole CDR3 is CASSLSGKGYTF.

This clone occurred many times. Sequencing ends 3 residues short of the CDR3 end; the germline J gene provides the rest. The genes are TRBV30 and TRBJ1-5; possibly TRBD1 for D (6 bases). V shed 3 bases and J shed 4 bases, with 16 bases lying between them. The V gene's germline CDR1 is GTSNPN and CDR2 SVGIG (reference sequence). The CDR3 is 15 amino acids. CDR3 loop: CAWRTRGGGNQPQHF. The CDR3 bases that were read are TGTGCCTGGAGGACACGCGGGGGCGGAAATCAGCCC.

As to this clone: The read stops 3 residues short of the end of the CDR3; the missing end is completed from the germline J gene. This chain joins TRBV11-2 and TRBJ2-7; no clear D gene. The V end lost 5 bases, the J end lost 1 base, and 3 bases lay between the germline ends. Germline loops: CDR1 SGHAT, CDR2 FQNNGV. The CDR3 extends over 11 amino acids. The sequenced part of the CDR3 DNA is TGTGCCAGCAGCCGGTCCTACGAG. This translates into CASSRSYE. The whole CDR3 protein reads CASSRSYEQYF.

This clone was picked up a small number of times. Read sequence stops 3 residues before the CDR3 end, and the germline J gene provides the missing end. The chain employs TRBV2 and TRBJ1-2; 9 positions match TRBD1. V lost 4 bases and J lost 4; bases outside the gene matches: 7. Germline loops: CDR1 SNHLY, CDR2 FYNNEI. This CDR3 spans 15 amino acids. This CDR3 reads CASSVGTGSSYGYTF. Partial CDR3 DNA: TGTGCCAGCAGTGTGGGGACAGGGTCTAGCTATGGC.

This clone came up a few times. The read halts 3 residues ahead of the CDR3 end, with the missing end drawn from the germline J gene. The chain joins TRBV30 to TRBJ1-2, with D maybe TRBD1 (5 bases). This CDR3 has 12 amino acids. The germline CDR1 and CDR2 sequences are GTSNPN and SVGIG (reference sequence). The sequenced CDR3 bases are TGTGCCCGCGGTTGGGGGGTACGGGAC. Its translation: CARGWGVRD. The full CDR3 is CARGWGVRDYTF.

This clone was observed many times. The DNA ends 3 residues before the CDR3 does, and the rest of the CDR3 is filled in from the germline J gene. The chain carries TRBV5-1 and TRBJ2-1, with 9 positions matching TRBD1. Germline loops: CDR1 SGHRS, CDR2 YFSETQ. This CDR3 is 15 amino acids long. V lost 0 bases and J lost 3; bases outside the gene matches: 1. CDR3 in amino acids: CASSLEGQGYNEQFF. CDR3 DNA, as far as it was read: TGCGCCAGCAGCTTGGAGGGACAGGGCTACAATGAG.

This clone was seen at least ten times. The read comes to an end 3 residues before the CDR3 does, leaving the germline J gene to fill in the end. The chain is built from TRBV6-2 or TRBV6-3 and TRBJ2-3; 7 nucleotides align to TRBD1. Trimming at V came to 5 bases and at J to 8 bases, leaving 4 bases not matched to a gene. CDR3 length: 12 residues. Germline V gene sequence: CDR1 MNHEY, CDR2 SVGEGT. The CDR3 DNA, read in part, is TGTGCCAGCAGTCCGTACAGGGGTACG. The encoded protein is CASSPYRGT. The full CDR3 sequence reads CASSPYRGTQYF.

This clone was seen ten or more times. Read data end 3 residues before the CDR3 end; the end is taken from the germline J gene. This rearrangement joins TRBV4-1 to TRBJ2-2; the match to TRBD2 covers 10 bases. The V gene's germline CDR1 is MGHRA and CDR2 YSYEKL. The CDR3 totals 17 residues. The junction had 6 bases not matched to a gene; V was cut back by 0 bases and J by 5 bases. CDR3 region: CASSQDRLAGVTGELFF. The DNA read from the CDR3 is TGCGCCAGCAGCCAAGATAGGCTAGCGGGAGTGACCGGGGAG.

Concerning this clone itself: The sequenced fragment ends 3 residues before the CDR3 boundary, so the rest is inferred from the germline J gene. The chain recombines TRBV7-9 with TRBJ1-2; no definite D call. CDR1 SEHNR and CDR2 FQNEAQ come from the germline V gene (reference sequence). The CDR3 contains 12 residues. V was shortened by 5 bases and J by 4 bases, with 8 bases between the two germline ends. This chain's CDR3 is CASSPRGYGYTF. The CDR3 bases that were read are TGTGCCAGCAGCCCCCGGGGCTATGGC. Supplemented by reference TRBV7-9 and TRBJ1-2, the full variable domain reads DTGVSQNPRHKITKRGQNVTFRCDPISEHNRLYWYRQTLGQGPEFLTYFQNEAQLEKSRLLSDRFSAERPKGSFSTLEIQRTEQGDSAMYLCASSPRGYGYTFGSGTRLTVV.

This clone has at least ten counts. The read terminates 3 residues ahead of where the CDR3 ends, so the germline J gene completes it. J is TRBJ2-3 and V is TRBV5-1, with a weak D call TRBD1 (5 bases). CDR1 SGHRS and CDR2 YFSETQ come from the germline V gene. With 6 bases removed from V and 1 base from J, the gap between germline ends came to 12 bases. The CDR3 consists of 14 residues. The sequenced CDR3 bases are TGCGCCAGCAAGATCAGGGCCCGCACAGATACG. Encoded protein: CASKIRARTDT. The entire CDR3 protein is CASKIRARTDTQYF. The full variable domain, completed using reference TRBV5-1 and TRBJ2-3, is KAGVTQTPRYLIKTRGQQVTLSCSPISGHRSVSWYQQTPGQGLQFLFEYFSETQRNKGNFPGRFSGRQFSNSRSEMNVSTLELGDSALYLCASKIRARTDTQYFGPGTRLTVL.

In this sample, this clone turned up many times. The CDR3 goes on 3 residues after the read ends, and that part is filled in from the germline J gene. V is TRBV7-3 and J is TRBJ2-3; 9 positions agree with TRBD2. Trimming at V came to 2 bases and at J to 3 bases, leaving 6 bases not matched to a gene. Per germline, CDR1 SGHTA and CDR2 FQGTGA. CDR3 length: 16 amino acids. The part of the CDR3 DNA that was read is TGTGCCAGCAGCTTAGGAGCTAGCGGGAATACAGATACG. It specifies CASSLGASGNTDT. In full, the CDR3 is CASSLGASGNTDTQYF. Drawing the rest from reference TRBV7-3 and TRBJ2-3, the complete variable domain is GAGVSQTPSNKVTEKGKYVELRCDPISGHTALYWYRQSLGQGPEFLIYFQGTGAADDSGLPNDRFFAVRPEGSVSTLKIQRTERGDSAVYLCASSLGASGNTDTQYFGPGTRLTVL.

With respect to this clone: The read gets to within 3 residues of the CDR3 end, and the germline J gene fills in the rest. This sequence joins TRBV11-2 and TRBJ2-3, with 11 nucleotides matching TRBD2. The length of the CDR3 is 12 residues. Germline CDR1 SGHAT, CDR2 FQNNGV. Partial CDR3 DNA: TGTGCACTAGCGGGAGATACAGATACG. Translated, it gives CALAGDTDT. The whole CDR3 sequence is CALAGDTDTQYF.

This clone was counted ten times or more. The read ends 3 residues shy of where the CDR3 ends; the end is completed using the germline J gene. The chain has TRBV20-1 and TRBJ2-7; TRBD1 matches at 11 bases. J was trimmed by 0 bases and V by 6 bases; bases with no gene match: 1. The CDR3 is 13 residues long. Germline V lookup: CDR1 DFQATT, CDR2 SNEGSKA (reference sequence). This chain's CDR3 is CSAGTGGSYEQYF. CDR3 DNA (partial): TGCAGTGCGGGGACAGGGGGCTCCTACGAG.

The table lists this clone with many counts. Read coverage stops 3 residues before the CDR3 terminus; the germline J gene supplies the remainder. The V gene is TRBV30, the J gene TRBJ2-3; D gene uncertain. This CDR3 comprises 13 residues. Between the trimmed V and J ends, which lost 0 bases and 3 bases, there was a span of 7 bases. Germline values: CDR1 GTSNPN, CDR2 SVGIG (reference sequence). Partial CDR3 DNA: TGTGCCTGGAGTGTAGTGCAGACAGATACG. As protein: CAWSVVQTDT. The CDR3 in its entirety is CAWSVVQTDTQYF.

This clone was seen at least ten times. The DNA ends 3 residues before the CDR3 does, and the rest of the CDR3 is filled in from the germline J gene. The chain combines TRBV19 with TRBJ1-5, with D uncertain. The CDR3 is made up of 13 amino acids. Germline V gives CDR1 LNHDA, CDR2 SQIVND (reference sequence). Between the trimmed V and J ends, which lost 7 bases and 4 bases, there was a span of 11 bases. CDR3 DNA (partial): TGTGCCAGTACTAGACCCCCTAATCAGCCC. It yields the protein CASTRPPNQP. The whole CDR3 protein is CASTRPPNQPQHF.

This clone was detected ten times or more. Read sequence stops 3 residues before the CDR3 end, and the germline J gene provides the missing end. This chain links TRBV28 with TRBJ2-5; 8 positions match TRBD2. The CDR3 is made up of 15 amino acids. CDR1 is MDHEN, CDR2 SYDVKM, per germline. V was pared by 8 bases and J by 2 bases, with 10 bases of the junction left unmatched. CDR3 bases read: TGTGCCAGCTCTCCGCAGGGGACTAGACAAGAGACC. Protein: CASSPQGTRQET. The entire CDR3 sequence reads CASSPQGTRQETQYF.

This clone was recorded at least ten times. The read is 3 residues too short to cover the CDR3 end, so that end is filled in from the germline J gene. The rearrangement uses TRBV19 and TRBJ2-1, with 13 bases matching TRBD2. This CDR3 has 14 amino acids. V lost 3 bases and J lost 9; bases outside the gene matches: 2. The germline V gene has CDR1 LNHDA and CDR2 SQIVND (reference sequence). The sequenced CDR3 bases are TGTGCCAGTAGTATTGGACTAGCGGGAGTTGAG. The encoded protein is CASSIGLAGVE. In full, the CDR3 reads CASSIGLAGVEQFF.

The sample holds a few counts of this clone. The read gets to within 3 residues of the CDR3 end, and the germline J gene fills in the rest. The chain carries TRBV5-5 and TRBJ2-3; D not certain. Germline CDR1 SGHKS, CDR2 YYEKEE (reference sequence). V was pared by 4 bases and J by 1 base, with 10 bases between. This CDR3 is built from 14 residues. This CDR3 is CASSPFAGTDTQYF. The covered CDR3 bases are TGTGCCAGCAGCCCTTTCGCGGGCACAGATACG. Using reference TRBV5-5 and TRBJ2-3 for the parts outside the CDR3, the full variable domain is DAGVTQSPTHLIKTRGQQVTLRCSPISGHKSVSWYQQVLGQGPQFIFQYYEKEERGRGNFPDRFSARQFPNYSSELNVNALLLGDSALYLCASSPFAGTDTQYFGPGTRLTVL.